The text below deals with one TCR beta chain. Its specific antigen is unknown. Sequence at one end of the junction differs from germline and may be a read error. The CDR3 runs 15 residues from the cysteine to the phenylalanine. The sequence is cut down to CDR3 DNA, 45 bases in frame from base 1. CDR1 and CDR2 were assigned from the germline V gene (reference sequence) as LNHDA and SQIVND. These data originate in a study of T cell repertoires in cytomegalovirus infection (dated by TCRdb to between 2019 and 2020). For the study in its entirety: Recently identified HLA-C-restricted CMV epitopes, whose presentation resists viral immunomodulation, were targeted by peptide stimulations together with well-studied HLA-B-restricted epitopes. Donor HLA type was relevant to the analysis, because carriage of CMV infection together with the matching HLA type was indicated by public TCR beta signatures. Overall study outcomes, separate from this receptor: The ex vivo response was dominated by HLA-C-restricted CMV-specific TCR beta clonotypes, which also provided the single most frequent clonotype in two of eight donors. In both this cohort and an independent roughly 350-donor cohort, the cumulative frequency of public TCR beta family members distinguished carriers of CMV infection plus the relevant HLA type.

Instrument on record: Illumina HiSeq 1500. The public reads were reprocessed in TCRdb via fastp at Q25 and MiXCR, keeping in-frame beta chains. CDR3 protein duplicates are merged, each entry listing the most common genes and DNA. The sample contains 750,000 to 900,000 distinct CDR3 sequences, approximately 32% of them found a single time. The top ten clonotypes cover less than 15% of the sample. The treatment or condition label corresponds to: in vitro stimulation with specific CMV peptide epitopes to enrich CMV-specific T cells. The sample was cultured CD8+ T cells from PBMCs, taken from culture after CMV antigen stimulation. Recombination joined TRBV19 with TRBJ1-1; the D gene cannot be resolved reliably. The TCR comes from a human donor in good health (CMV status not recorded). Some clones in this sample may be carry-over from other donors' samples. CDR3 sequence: CASTPRATKNTEDFF. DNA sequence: TGTGCCAGTACCCCGCGGGCGACGAAGAATACTGAAGATTTCTTT.